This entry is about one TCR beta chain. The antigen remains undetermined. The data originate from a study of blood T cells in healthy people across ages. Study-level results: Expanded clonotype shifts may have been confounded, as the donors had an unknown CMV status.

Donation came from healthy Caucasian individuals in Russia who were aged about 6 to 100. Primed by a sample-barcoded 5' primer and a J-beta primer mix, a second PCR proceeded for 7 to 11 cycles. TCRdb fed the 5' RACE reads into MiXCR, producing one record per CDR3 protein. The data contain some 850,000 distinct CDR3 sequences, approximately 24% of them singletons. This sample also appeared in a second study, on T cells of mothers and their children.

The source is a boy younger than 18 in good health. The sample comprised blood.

CDR3 amino acids: CSARRGAQETQYF. Written as DNA, the CDR3 is TGCAGTGCTCGGAGGGGGGCCCAAGAGACCCAGTACTTC. The chain carries TRBV20-1 and TRBJ2-5; either TRBD1 or TRBD2 may supply D (6 bases each). Trimming took off 5 bases at V and 1 base at J, with 11 bases between the two ends. The CDR3 covers 13 residues. Germline lookup yields CDR1 DFQATT and CDR2 SNEGSKA (reference sequence).